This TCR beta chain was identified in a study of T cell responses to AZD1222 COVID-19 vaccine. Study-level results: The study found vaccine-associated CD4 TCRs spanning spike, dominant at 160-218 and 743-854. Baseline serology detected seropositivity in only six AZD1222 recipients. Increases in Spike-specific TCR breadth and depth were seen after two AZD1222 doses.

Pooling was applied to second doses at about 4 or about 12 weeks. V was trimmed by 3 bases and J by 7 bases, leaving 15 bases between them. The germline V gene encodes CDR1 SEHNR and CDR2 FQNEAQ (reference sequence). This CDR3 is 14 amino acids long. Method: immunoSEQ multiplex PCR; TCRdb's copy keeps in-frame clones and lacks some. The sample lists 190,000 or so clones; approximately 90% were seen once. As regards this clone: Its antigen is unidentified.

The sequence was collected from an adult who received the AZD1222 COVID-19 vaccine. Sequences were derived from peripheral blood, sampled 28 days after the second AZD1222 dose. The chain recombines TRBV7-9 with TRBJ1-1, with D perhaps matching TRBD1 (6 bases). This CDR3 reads CASSFQQGGFEAFF. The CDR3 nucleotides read TGTGCCAGCAGCTTTCAGCAAGGGGGATTTGAAGCTTTCTTT.